This is a list of T cell receptor beta chains from one sample in a study of shared clonotypes between healthy human individuals. Measured with immunoSEQ multiplex PCR; TCRdb has only the in-frame clones, and not every one. The sample shows millions of clones, approximately 94% of them seen only once. The specimen was naive CD4+ T cells sorted from blood. These receptors originate from a man younger than 30 in good health. Both conserved end residues are part of each CDR3. The D gene is left open where the match is weak. Rows give clone size only sometimes, using once, few, many, or a class for an expanded clone.

CDR3nt	CDR3aa	abundance	v_gene	j_gene	d_gene
TGTGCCATCAGTGAGATCACAGGCCAGCCCCAGCATTTT	CAISEITGQPQHF	.	TRBV10-3	TRBJ1-5	.
TGCGCCAGCAGCCCCAGGCAGGGGGAACTGTTTTTT	CASSPRQGELFF	.	TRBV4-1	TRBJ1-4	TRBD1
TGTGCCAGCTCCCGCGGACTAGCGGGAGCGGACACCGGGGAGCTGTTTTTT	CASSRGLAGADTGELFF	.	TRBV18	TRBJ2-2	TRBD2
TGTGCCAGCAGCTTGAGGCCAGGGGGCTTAGATACGCAGTATTTT	CASSLRPGGLDTQYF	.	TRBV11-2	TRBJ2-3	TRBD1
TGTGCCAGTAGTGGACGACTAGCGGGAGGGAACAATGAGCAGTTCTTC	CASSGRLAGGNNEQFF	.	TRBV19	TRBJ2-1	TRBD2
TGTGCCAGTAGACGGACTAGCGGGAGCCCTTACAATGAGCAGTTCTTC	CASRRTSGSPYNEQFF	.	TRBV19	TRBJ2-1	TRBD2
TGTGCCAGCTCACCAGGCGGACAGGGCGGATTTAATGGGCAGTTCTTC	CASSPGGQGGFNGQFF	.	TRBV18	TRBJ2-1	TRBD1
TGTGCCAGCCGTTCGGGGATACAGCCCCAGCATTTT	CASRSGIQPQHF	few	TRBV28	TRBJ1-5	.
TGCGCCAGCAGCCAAGCCTGGGGACTAGCGGGGAACACCGGGGAGCTGTTTTTT	CASSQAWGLAGNTGELFF	once	TRBV4-3	TRBJ2-2	TRBD2
TGTGCCAGCAGCTTAGACTTCAGGGTCTACGAGCAGTACTTC	CASSLDFRVYEQYF	.	TRBV11-2	TRBJ2-7	.
TGTGCCAGCAGCCCGGTGGCAACTAATGAAAAACTGTTTTTT	CASSPVATNEKLFF	.	TRBV6-6	TRBJ1-4	.
TGCAGTGCCCTGGGGCTATACGAGCAGTACTTC	CSALGLYEQYF	.	TRBV20-1	TRBJ2-7	.
TGTGCCAGCAGCCAGACTAGCGGGTTCGGGGAGCAGTACTTC	CASSQTSGFGEQYF	.	TRBV9	TRBJ2-7	TRBD2
TGTGCCAGCAGCTTACGGCGGGAGGAGACCCAGTACTTC	CASSLRREETQYF	once	TRBV7-9	TRBJ2-5	TRBD2
TGTGCTAGCAGCTTAGCGGGGACAGGGGGGGCCTACGAGCAGTACTTC	CASSLAGTGGAYEQYF	.	TRBV7-7	TRBJ2-7	TRBD1
TGTGCCAGTAGTAAGATAGCGGGGGGGTTCGGGGAGACCCAGTACTTC	CASSKIAGGFGETQYF	.	TRBV19	TRBJ2-5	TRBD2
TGTGCCAGCAGTGAAAACAGGGGGCAAAGCCTTATACCCCTCCACTTT	CASSENRGQSLIPLHF	.	TRBV2	TRBJ1-6	TRBD1
TGTGCCAGCAGCGCTCAACAGGGAGCTAATGAAAAACTGTTTTTT	CASSAQQGANEKLFF	.	TRBV9	TRBJ1-4	.
TGTGCCTGGAGCCCAGATTTGGGTGAAGCTTTCTTT	CAWSPDLGEAFF	.	TRBV30	TRBJ1-1	.
TGTGCCAGCAGCGTAGATACGGGAGGAGTTTACTACAATGAGCAGTTCTTC	CASSVDTGGVYYNEQFF	.	TRBV9	TRBJ2-1	TRBD2
TGTGCCAGCTCACCGGACAGGCTGAACACTGAAGCTTTCTTT	CASSPDRLNTEAFF	.	TRBV18	TRBJ1-1	TRBD1
TGCAGCGGGGCGACAGGGAACTATGGCTACACCTTC	CSGATGNYGYTF	.	TRBV29-1	TRBJ1-2	TRBD1
TGTGCCAGCAGCCGGGGGGGGTCCTACGAGCAGTACTTC	CASSRGGSYEQYF	.	TRBV27	TRBJ2-7	TRBD2
TGTGCCAGCAGTTACTCGTACGACAGGGACTACGAGCAGTACTTC	CASSYSYDRDYEQYF	.	TRBV6-5	TRBJ2-7	TRBD1
TGTGCCAGCAGACTCGGGACTAGCGGGGGCAATGAGCAGTTCTTC	CASRLGTSGGNEQFF	.	TRBV6-6	TRBJ2-1	TRBD2
TGTGCTAGCAGCCTTCTCGGCGGGGGAAAAGATACGCAGTATTTT	CASSLLGGGKDTQYF	.	TRBV7-7	TRBJ2-3	TRBD2
TGTGCCAGCGGGACAGGGGATTCACCCCTCCACTTT	CASGTGDSPLHF	once	TRBV7-8	TRBJ1-6	TRBD1
TGCGCCAGCAGCTTGGCCGCCGGGACAGGGCACAATGAGCAGTTCTTC	CASSLAAGTGHNEQFF	.	TRBV5-1	TRBJ2-1	TRBD1
TGTGTGGCGGGACCCACGTCCTCTGGAAACACCATATATTTT	CVAGPTSSGNTIYF	.	TRBV28	TRBJ1-3	.
TGTGCCAGCAGTCGGGGAAGGGCGGAAGAGCAGTTCTTC	CASSRGRAEEQFF	.	TRBV11-2	TRBJ2-1	.
TGTGCCAGTAGTATATGGGCGGCAGCCGGCTACACCTTC	CASSIWAAAGYTF	.	TRBV19	TRBJ1-2	.
TGTGCCAGCAGGGCGAACGGAGCGTTTAATGAAAAACTGTTTTTT	CASRANGAFNEKLFF	.	TRBV2	TRBJ1-4	.
TGTGCCAGCAGCTTAGCTAGATTAGGCATCTCAGATACGCAGTATTTT	CASSLARLGISDTQYF	.	TRBV7-2	TRBJ2-3	.
TGTGCCAGCAGCTCCCGAGCGGGGACCTACGAGCAGTACTTC	CASSSRAGTYEQYF	.	TRBV5-4	TRBJ2-7	TRBD2
TGTGCCAGCAGTGACAGGGGCTATAATTCACCCCTCCACTTT	CASSDRGYNSPLHF	.	TRBV6-1	TRBJ1-6	.
TGTGCCAGCAGCTTGGATCAGGGTCGGGGCTACACCTTC	CASSLDQGRGYTF	.	TRBV5-4	TRBJ1-2	.
TGTGCCAGCAGAAAAGAGCGGCCGACAGGGGGTGATCAGCCCCAGCATTTT	CASRKERPTGGDQPQHF	.	TRBV28	TRBJ1-5	TRBD1
TGTGCCAGCAGCTTAGTGGGACAGCCCGCCGGGGAGCTGTTTTTT	CASSLVGQPAGELFF	.	TRBV7-2	TRBJ2-2	TRBD1
TGTGCCAGCAGCCAAGAAGGCGCGGCCGGGGAGCTGTTTTTT	CASSQEGAAGELFF	.	TRBV4-2	TRBJ2-2	.
TGCGCCAGCAGCGAACCGGGACAGGGGAACGAGCAGTACTTC	CASSEPGQGNEQYF	.	TRBV5-1	TRBJ2-7	TRBD1
TGTGCCAGCAGCTTGGCTAGCGGGATCACCGGGGAGCTGTTTTTT	CASSLASGITGELFF	.	TRBV7-9	TRBJ2-2	TRBD2
TGCGCCAGCAGCCAAGATAAGGGCAGGAAAGTAGTACCCCTCCACTTT	CASSQDKGRKVVPLHF	.	TRBV4-1	TRBJ1-6	.
TGTGCCAGCAGCTCACAGGGAGTCGATGGCTACACCTTC	CASSSQGVDGYTF	.	TRBV5-4	TRBJ1-2	.
TGTGCCAGCACCGAGACAGGGGGCGAAAACATTCAGTACTTC	CASTETGGENIQYF	once	TRBV7-9	TRBJ2-4	TRBD1
TGTGCCAGCAGCTTAGGGGGGGTTAATTCACCCCTCCACTTT	CASSLGGVNSPLHF	.	TRBV7-2	TRBJ1-6	.
TGCGCCAGCAGCATACAGGGGGACACCGGGGAGCTGTTTTTT	CASSIQGDTGELFF	.	TRBV5-1	TRBJ2-2	TRBD1
TGCGCCAGCAGCTCCCCGGGACGGCTTCCCGATTTATATGGCTACACCTTC	CASSSPGRLPDLYGYTF	.	TRBV5-1	TRBJ1-2	.
TGCGCCAGCAGCTCAGTTAGCGGGGCGAGCACAGATACGCAGTATTTT	CASSSVSGASTDTQYF	.	TRBV5-1	TRBJ2-3	TRBD2
TGCGCCAGCAGCTTGGGCAGGGTAGTCCATGGCTACACCTTC	CASSLGRVVHGYTF	.	TRBV5-1	TRBJ1-2	.
TGTGCCAGCAGTAAGGAGGGGCGCACTGAAGCTTTCTTT	CASSKEGRTEAFF	.	TRBV27	TRBJ1-1	.
TGTGCCAGTAGTATAGTAGACCAGGGAACCTACGAGCAGTACTTC	CASSIVDQGTYEQYF	.	TRBV19	TRBJ2-7	.